This record concerns one T cell receptor (beta chain) sequence. The data are from a study of blood T cell repertoires in COVID-19. Study background: Donors in the United States, Italy and Spain gave samples during acute or convalescent COVID-19. Sample material is recorded as cDNA or gDNA derived from T cells, B-cell-depleted T cells, or PBMCs.

Authors' analysis steps: It was from reference gene primer amplification that nucleated cell counts were estimated. The table came from immunoSEQ multiplex PCR; TCRdb's copy has only in-frame clones and leaves some out. D and trimming come from the DNA, and the V and J calls and clone size come from that table. The repertoire holds roughly 55,000 clones, with more than 75% as singletons. CDR3 length: 14 residues. Trimming pared 3 bases from V and 7 bases from J, leaving 15 bases between. From germline, CDR1 is SGHVS and CDR2 FQNEAQ. The TCR was taken from a man aged 60-69 years with active or convalescent COVID-19. The sequenced material came from peripheral blood. This chain uses TRBV7-8 with TRBJ1-1; possibly TRBD1 for D (5 bases). This CDR3 reads CASSLAGGAYEAFF. The CDR3 region has the DNA TGTGCCAGCAGCTTGGCAGGTGGGGCATATGAAGCTTTCTTT.